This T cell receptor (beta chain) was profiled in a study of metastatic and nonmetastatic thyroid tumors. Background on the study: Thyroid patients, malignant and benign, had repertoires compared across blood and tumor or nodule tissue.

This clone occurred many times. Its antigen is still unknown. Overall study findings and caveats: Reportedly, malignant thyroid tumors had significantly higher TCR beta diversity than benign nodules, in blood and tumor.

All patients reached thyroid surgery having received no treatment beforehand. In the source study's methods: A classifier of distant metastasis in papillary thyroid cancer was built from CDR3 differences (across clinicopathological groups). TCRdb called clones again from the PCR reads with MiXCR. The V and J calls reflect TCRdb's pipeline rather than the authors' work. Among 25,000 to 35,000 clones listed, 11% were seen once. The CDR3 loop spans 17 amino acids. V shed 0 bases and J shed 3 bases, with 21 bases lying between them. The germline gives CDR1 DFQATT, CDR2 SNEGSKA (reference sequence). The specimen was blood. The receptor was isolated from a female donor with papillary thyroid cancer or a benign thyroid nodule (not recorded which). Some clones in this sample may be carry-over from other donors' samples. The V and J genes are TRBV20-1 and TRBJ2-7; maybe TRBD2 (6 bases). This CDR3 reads CSARDYLGGTGNYEQYF. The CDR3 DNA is TGCAGTGCTAGAGATTACCTCGGGGGTACTGGGAACTACGAGCAGTACTTC.